The 9 T cell receptor beta chains listed next were all sequenced from one sample in a study of lung T cells in sarcoidosis with Löfgren's syndrome. TCRdb recomputed calls from the reads with MiXCR, one row per CDR3 protein. Altogether roughly 63,000 distinct CDR3 sequences are present, about 20% being singletons, with the ten largest covering about 2.3%. The specimen sequenced was CD4+ T cells from PBMCs. These receptors were obtained from a human donor with sarcoidosis (Löfgren's syndrome or another form), or a control subject (not recorded which).

With regard to this clonotype: A junction end diverges from the germline sequence, so it may reflect a read error. This chain joins TRBV19 and TRBJ2-1; D gene uncertain. The CDR3 spans 15 residues. Germline loops: CDR1 LNHDA, CDR2 SQIVND (reference sequence). The CDR3 sequence: CASSGVPSSYNEQFF. Here the CDR3 DNA reads TGCGCCAGTAGTGGAGTACCGAGCTCCTACAATGAGCAGTTCTTC.

This clonotype has more than one count but fewer than ten. The rearrangement joins TRBV19 to TRBJ2-3; D is undetermined. With 7 bases removed from V and 2 bases from J, the gap between germline ends came to 19 bases. This CDR3 is 16 amino acids long. Germline-derived CDR1 and CDR2 are LNHDA and SQIVND (reference sequence). The CDR3 bases are TGTGCCAGTAACGTCGGTAGGACGGATTCCACAGATACGCAGTATTTT. Its protein is CASNVGRTDSTDTQYF.

This clonotype has more than one count but fewer than ten. The chain joins TRBV12-3 or TRBV12-4 to TRBJ1-5; D is possibly TRBD1 (6 bases). Trimming removed 7 bases at V and 0 bases at J, with 13 bases between. This CDR3 is 15 amino acids long. CDR3 in amino acids: CASTATGLSNQPQHF. CDR3 sequence (DNA): TGTGCCAGCACCGCTACAGGGCTTAGCAATCAGCCCCAGCATTTT.

This clonotype was recorded many times. The rearrangement uses TRBV5-1 and TRBJ2-1; a weak D match, TRBD1 (5 bases). Looked up from germline, CDR1 is SGHRS and CDR2 is YFSETQ. The V end was cut by 5 bases, the J end by 7 bases, with 13 bases between. The CDR3 totals 13 residues. CDR3 in amino acids: CASRQGLINEQFF. DNA for the CDR3: TGCGCCAGCAGGCAGGGCCTGATAAATGAGCAGTTCTTC.

This clonotype was detected many times. The chain recombines TRBV6-1 with TRBJ2-7, with 9 bases that match TRBD1. Germline V gene data show CDR1 as MNHNS and CDR2 as SASEGT. This CDR3 has 19 residues. After removal of 6 bases from V and 0 bases from J, the junction contained 18 bases not matched to a gene. The CDR3 region has the DNA TGTGCCAGCAGCACCTGGACAGGGGCTCATGGAACGAGCTCCTACGAGCAGTACTTC. Amino acids: CASSTWTGAHGTSSYEQYF.

The gene calls are TRBV10-3 and TRBJ2-1; TRBD2 matches at 11 bases. The length of the CDR3 is 17 residues. The V and J ends lost 0 bases and 3 bases, in that order; junction bases with no gene match: 4. Germline CDR1 is ENHRY and CDR2 is SYGVKD. CDR3 sequence (DNA): TGTGCCATCAGTGAGTCGAATGGACTAGCGGGCTACAATGAGCAGTTCTTC. Amino acid sequence: CAISESNGLAGYNEQFF.

This clonotype was seen a few times. The chain uses TRBV19 and TRBJ2-1; 11 positions agree with TRBD1. V lost 3 bases to trimming and J lost 4 bases; unmatched junction nucleotides: 5. The CDR3 covers 16 residues. Germline lookup yields CDR1 LNHDA and CDR2 SQIVND (reference sequence). CDR3 residues: CASSISGTGGYNEQFF. The CDR3, as DNA: TGTGCCAGTAGTATTTCCGGGACAGGGGGGTACAATGAGCAGTTCTTC.

The chain uses TRBV5-1 and TRBJ1-1, with a possible D match to TRBD1 (5 bases). The ends were cut back, 3 bases at V and 2 bases at J, with 11 bases in the middle. The germline CDR1 and CDR2 sequences are SGHRS and YFSETQ. The CDR3 loop spans 14 amino acids. Here the CDR3 DNA reads TGCGCCAGCAGCTCCGCGACAGCTAACACTGAAGCTTTCTTT. This translates into CASSSATANTEAFF.

This chain links TRBV7-9 with TRBJ2-5; 8 nucleotides agree with TRBD2. Per germline, CDR1 SEHNR and CDR2 FQNEAQ (reference sequence). The CDR3 has 14 amino acids. Losses at the gene ends were 5 bases for V and 6 bases for J; bases not matched to a gene: 8. The CDR3 coding sequence is TGTGCCAGCAGCCCCGGGACTAGGACGAAGACCCAGTACTTC. Protein product: CASSPGTRTKTQYF. The full variable domain, completed using reference TRBV7-9 and TRBJ2-5, is DTGVSQNPRHKITKRGQNVTFRCDPISEHNRLYWYRQTLGQGPEFLTYFQNEAQLEKSRLLSDRFSAERPKGSFSTLEIQRTEQGDSAMYLCASSPGTRTKTQYFGPGTRLLVL.